The clone carrying this T cell receptor beta chain was picked up many times. The target antigen is unknown. The data are from a study of T cells in Graves' hyperthyroidism and ophthalmopathy. Study as a whole: Prior to any treatment, at the point of initial diagnosis, peripheral blood was collected.

The CDR3 regions of TCR beta were amplified from RNA transcripts. A set of HTBI primers served as the primers for a first-round RT-PCR of the TCR CDR3. TCRdb independently ran MiXCR on the multiplex PCR reads; one entry per CDR3 protein. Of about 360,000 distinct CDR3 sequences detected, approximately 13% appear once; the ten largest clones hold around a tenth. Regarding the study as a whole: Most thyroid-expanded clonotypes above 0.001 were also found in blood.

CDR3 length: 13 amino acids. Trimming removed 4 bases from V and 9 bases from J; junction bases left unmatched: 6. The rearrangement joins TRBV12-3 or TRBV12-4 to TRBJ2-7, with 10 bases aligning to TRBD1. Sequencing input: blood. This clonotype was obtained from a woman younger than 35 with Graves' hyperthyroidism. The DNA of the CDR3 is TGTGCCAGCAGTTACCGGGACAGGGGACGGCAGTACTTC. The encoded protein is CASSYRDRGRQYF.